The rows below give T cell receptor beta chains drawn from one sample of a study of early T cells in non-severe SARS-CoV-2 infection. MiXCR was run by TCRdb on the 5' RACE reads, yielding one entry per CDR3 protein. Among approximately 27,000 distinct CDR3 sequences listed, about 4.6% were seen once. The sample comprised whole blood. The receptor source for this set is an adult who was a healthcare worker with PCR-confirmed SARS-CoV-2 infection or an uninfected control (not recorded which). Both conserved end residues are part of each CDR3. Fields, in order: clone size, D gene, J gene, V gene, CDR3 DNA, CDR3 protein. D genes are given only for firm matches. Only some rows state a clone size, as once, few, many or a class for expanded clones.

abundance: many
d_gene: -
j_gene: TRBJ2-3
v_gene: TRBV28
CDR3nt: TGTGCCAGCACCCCAATAGGGTCTGGCACAGATACGCAGTATTTT
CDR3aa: CASTPIGSGTDTQYF

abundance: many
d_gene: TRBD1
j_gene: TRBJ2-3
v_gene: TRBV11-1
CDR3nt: TGTGCCAGCAGGAGACAGGGGACAGATACGCAGTATTTT
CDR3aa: CASRRQGTDTQYF

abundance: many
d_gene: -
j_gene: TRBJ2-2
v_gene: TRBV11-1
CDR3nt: TGTGCCAGCAGCGCCGGGGCCAGAGTCGGGGAGCTGTTTTTT
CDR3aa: CASSAGARVGELFF

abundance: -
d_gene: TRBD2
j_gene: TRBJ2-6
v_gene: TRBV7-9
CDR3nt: TGTGCCAGCAGCTTAGCCATACTAGCGGGAGTTTCCTCTGGGGCCAACGTCCTGACTTTC
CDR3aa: CASSLAILAGVSSGANVLTF

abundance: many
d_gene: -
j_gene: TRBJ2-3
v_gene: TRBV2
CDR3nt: TGTGCCAGCCCCCCAGGGGGGAGCACAGATACGCAGTATTTT
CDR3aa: CASPPGGSTDTQYF

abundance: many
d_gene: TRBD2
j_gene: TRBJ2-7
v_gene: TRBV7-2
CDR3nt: TGTGCCAGCAGCTTGGCCAGCGGGGGCTACGAGCAGTACTTC
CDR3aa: CASSLASGGYEQYF

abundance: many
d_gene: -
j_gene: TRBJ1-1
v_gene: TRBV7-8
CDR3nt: TGTGCCAGCAGCTTAACCGAGGACACCGAAGCTTTCTTT
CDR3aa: CASSLTEDTEAFF

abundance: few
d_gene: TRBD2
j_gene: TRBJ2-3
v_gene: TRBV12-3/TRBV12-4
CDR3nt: TGTGCCAGCAACCTAGCGGGTCCCACAGATACGCAGTATTTT
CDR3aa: CASNLAGPTDTQYF

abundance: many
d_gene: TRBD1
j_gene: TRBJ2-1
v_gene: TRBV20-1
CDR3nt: TGCAGTGCTAGACCGGGACAGGGTTTCAATGAGCAGTTCTTC
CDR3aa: CSARPGQGFNEQFF

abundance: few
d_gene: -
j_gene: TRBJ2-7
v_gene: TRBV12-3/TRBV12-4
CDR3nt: TGTGCCAGCAGTTTTGAGGTTTCCCACGAGCAGTACTTC
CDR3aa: CASSFEVSHEQYF

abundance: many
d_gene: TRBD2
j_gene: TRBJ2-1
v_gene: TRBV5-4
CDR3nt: TGTGCCAGCAGCTCGGGGACTAGCGGACCCTACAATGAGCAGTTCTTC
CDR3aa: CASSSGTSGPYNEQFF

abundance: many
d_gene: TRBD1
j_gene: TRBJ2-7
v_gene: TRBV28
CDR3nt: TGTGCCAGCAGTTTAGCGGGACAGGGGACTTCCGAGCAGTACTTC
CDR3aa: CASSLAGQGTSEQYF

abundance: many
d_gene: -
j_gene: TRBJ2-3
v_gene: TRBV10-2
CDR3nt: TGCGCCACTCGCTCCACCCAGCGCACAGATACGCAGTATTTT
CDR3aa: CATRSTQRTDTQYF

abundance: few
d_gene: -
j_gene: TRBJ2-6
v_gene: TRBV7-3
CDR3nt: TGTGCCAGCAGCTTAACGGGCCGCTCTGGGGCCAACGTCCTGACTTTC
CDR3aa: CASSLTGRSGANVLTF

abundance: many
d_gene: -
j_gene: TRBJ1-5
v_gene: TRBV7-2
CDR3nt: TGTGCCAGCAGCCTGAACAATCAGCCCCAGCATTTT
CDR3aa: CASSLNNQPQHF

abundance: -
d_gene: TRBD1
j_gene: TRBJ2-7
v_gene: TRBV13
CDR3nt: TGTGCCAGCAGCTCACGGGACAGGGGTTCCGAGCAGTACTTC
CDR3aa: CASSSRDRGSEQYF

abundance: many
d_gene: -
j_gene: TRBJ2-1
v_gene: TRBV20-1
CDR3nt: TGCAGTGCCCAATCGCTGCGCTCCTACAATGAGCAGTTCTTC
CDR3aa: CSAQSLRSYNEQFF

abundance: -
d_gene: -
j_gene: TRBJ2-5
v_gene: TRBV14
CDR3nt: TGTGCCAGCAGCCCCTTTAAAGGGATCGCGGAGACCCAGTACTTC
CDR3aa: CASSPFKGIAETQYF

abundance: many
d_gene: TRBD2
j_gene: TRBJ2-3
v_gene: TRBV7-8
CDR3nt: TGTGCCAGCAGCTTACTAGCGGGCACAGATACGCAGTATTTT
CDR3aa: CASSLLAGTDTQYF

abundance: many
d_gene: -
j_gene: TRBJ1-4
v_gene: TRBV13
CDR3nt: TGTGCCAGCAGCACCAGGGGAACGGAAAAACTGTTTTTT
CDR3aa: CASSTRGTEKLFF

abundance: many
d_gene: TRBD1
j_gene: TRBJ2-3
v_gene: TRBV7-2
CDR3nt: TGTGCCAGCAGCGCCCGACAGGGGCAGACAGATACGCAGTATTTT
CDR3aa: CASSARQGQTDTQYF

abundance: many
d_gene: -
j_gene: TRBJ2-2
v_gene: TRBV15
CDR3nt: TGTGCCACCAGCAGAGATTTGTCCACCGGGGAGCTGTTTTTT
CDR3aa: CATSRDLSTGELFF

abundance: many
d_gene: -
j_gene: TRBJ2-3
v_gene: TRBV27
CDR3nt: TGTGCCAGCCGGGAATGGGACAAATTGTCGATGGGGCGACCTGGCACAGATACGCAGTATTTT
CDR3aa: CASREWDKLSMGRPGTDTQYF

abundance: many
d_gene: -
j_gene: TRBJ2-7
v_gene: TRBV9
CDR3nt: TGTGCCAGCAGCGTAGGAGGCTACTCCTACGAGCAGTACTTC
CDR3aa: CASSVGGYSYEQYF

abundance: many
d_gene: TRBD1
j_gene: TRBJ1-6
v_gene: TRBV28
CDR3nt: TGTGCCAGCGAAACAGGGGGCTCCTATAATTCACCCCTCCACTTT
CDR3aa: CASETGGSYNSPLHF

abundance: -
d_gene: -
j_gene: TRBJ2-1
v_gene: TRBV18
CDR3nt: TGTGCCAGCTCACCACCCTCAGGCAACTACAATGAGCAGTTCTTC
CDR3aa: CASSPPSGNYNEQFF

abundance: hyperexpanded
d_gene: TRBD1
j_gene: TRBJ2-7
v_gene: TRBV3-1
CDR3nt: TGTGCCAGCAGCCCGTCCCGGGACAGGGGGGAAGATTACGAGCAGTACTTC
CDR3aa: CASSPSRDRGEDYEQYF

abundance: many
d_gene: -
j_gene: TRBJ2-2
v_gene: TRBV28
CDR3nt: TGTGCCAGCAGTTTGGACAGTATACCCGGGGAGCTGTTTTTT
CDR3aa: CASSLDSIPGELFF

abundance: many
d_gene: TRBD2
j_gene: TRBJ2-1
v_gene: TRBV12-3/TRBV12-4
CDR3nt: TGTGCCAGCAGGATTAGCGGGGGGTTTCTTGAGCAGTTCTTC
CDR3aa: CASRISGGFLEQFF

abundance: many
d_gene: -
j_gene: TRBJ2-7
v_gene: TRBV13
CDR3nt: TGTGCCAGCAGCTCCCGGGTAGCGGTAACCTACGAGCAGTACTTC
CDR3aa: CASSSRVAVTYEQYF

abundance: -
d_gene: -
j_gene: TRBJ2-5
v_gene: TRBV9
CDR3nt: TGTGCCAGCAGCGTAGGTGGGGTCCAAGAGACCCAGTACTTC
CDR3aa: CASSVGGVQETQYF

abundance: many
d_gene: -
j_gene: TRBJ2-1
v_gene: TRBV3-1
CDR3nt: TGTGCCAGCAGCCCAGCGGTTTATTCCTACAATGAGCAGTTCTTC
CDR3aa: CASSPAVYSYNEQFF

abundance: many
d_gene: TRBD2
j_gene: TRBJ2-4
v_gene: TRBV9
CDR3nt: TGTGCCAGCAGCGTAGGGGAGACTAGCGGAGCGCTAGCCAAAAACATTCAGTACTTC
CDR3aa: CASSVGETSGALAKNIQYF

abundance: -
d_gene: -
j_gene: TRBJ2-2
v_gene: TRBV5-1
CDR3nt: TGCGCCAGCAGCTTGATGGGACCGAACACCGGGGAGCTGTTTTTT
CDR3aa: CASSLMGPNTGELFF

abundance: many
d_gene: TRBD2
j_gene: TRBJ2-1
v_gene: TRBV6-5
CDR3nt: TGTGCCAGCAGTTACTCTAGCGGGGACTACAATGAGCAGTTCTTC
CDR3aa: CASSYSSGDYNEQFF

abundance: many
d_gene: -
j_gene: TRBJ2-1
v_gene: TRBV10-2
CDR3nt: TGCGCCAGCAGTGAGATTAGGGGTGAGCAGTTCTTC
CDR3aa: CASSEIRGEQFF

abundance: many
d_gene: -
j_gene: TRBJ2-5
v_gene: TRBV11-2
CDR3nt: TGTGCCAGCAGCTCTACTAGCAGCATGGGCCAAGAGACCCAGTACTTC
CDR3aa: CASSSTSSMGQETQYF

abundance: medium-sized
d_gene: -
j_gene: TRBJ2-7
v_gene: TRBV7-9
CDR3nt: TGTGCCAGCAGCAAAGAAGCGGGCGCCACCCCCTACGAGCAGTACTTC
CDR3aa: CASSKEAGATPYEQYF

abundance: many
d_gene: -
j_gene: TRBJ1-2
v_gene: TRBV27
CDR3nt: TGTGCCAGCAGTTTAGTGGGGGCGGGGGCCTATGGCTACACCTTC
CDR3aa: CASSLVGAGAYGYTF

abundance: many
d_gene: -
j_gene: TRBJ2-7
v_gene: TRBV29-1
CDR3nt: TGCAGCATAAGAGAGACCTACGAGCAGTACTTC
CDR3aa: CSIRETYEQYF

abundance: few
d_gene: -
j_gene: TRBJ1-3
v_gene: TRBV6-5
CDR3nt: TGTGCCAGCAGTTACCTACTCCCACCTCAAGGCTCTGGAAACACCATATATTTT
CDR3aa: CASSYLLPPQGSGNTIYF

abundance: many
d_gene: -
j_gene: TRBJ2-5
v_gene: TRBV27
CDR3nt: TGTGCCAGCAGTCCCACTGCACAATACGGCGGGACCCAGTACTTC
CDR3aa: CASSPTAQYGGTQYF

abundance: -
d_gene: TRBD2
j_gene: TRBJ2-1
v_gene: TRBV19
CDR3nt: TGTGCCAGTAGACTAGCGGGAGTGCAGAATGAGCAGTTCTTC
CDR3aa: CASRLAGVQNEQFF

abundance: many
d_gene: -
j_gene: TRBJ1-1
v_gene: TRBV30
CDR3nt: TGTGCCTGGTTCGACAGCCAAGCCTTCTTT
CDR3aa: CAWFDSQAFF

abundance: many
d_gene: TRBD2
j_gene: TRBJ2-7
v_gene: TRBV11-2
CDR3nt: TGTGCCAGCAGCCCGGGACTAGTGCGGGAGCAGTACTTC
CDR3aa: CASSPGLVREQYF

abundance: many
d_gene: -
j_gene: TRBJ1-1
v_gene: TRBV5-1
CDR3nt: TGCGCCAGCAGCAAAATGACAGCTAACACTGAAGCTTTCTTT
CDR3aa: CASSKMTANTEAFF

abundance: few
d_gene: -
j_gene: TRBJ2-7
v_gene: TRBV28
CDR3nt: TGTGCCAGCAGTTTGCCCAGGGAACCCTACGAGCAGTACTTC
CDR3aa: CASSLPREPYEQYF

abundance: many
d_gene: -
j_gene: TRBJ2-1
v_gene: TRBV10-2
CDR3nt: TGCGCCAGCAGATCCGGCCCCCATGAGCAGTTCTTC
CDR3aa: CASRSGPHEQFF

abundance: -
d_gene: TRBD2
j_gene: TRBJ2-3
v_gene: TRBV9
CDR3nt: TGTGCCAGCAGCGCTCCAAGGGGAGCGGGAGGGAGCACAGATACGCAGTATTTT
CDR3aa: CASSAPRGAGGSTDTQYF

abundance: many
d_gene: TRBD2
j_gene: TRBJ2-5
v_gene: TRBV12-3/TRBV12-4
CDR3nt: TGTGCCAGCAGCTTATGGACTAGCGGACAAGAGACCCAGTACTTC
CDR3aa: CASSLWTSGQETQYF

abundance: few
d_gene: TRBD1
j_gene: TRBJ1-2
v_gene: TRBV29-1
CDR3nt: TGCAGCGTTGGAATGACAGGGGGCTATGGCTACACCTTC
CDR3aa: CSVGMTGGYGYTF

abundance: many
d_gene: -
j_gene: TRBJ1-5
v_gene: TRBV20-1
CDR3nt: TGCAGTGTCCAGCCCCAATCCCCCAATCAGCCCCAGCATTTT
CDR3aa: CSVQPQSPNQPQHF

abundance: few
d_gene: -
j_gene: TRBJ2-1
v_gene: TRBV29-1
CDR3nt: TGCAGCGTTGGCTTCCACTACAATGAGCAGTTCTTC
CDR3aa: CSVGFHYNEQFF